This T cell receptor (beta chain) derives from a study of blood T cells in healthy people across ages. Looked up from germline, CDR1 is MNHEY and CDR2 is SMNVEV (reference sequence). The CDR3 spans 15 residues. V lost 5 bases and J lost 0; bases outside the gene matches: 7. Next came a second PCR, run for about 7 to 12 cycles, which used a sample-barcoded 5' primer along with a J-beta primer mix. MiXCR, applied by TCRdb to the 5' RACE reads, yields one record per CDR3 protein. The sample holds 750,000 to 950,000 distinct CDR3 sequences, less than 70% seen once. The rearrangement uses TRBV27 and TRBJ2-7, with 7 bases identical to TRBD1. This clonotype was obtained from an elderly man in good health. Specimen: blood. The CDR3 bases are TGTGCCAGCAGTCCCCACAGGGGCTACTCCTACGAGCAGTACTTC. Its translation is CASSPHRGYSYEQYF.